This paragraph reports one TCR beta chain. Its antigen is as yet unknown. The PCR used 60 Vbeta and 13 Jbeta primers. In the authors' methods: Among the unique TCR beta chains that a later analysis counted, about 81 million in all, 10 million to 14 million were shared. Assay used: immunoSEQ multiplex PCR; TCRdb lists only in-frame clones, some missing. V, J and clone size were drawn from that table, and D and trimming were deduced from the DNA. The profile shows some 89,000 clones, around 70% of them singletons. This sample is drawn from a study of cytomegalovirus exposure and HLA in healthy donors. Study findings and constraints: Later analysis identified several of the most significant clusters that appeared linked to common viral pathogens. Trimming of TCR beta V- and J-genes showed a link, identified in a later analysis, to a missense DCLRE1C variant. Productive rates of about 90% or about 30% were seen for most TCR beta V segments in an earlier analysis.

Per germline, CDR1 MDHEN and CDR2 SYDVKM. The CDR3 totals 11 residues. V was cut by 3 bases and J by 9 bases, with 8 bases left in between. The chain couples TRBV28 to TRBJ1-1; unclear D gene. Sequencing was carried out using PBMCs. This sequence was found in a man aged 55 to 70 in good health and CMV-seronegative. CDR3 DNA: TGTGCCAGCAGTTTTAGCCAGCAAGCTTTCTTT. It encodes CASSFSQQAFF.